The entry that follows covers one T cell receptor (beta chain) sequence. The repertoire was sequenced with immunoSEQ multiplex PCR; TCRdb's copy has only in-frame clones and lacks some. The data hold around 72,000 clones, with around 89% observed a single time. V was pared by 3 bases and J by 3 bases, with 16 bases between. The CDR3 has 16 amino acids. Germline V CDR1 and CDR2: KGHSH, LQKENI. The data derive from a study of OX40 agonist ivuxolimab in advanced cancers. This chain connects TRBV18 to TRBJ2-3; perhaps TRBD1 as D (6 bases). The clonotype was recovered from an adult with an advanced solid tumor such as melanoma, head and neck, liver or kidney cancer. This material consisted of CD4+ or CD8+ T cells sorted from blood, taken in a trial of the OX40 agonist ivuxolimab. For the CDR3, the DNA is TGTGCCAGCTCACCGAACGTAGGGACAAGGACAGATACGCAGTATTTT. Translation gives CASSPNVGTRTDTQYF.